This section outlines one TCR beta chain sequence together with its context. This entry is derived from a study of cytomegalovirus exposure and HLA in healthy donors. The PCR used 60 Vbeta and 13 Jbeta primers. Assay: immunoSEQ multiplex PCR; the TCRdb copy retains only in-frame clones and omits some. The profile covers 120,000 or so clones, with 65% to 80% appearing a single time and around 5.8% taken by the ten largest. V was cut by 5 bases and J by 8 bases, with 7 bases left in between. The germline V gene encodes CDR1 MDHEN and CDR2 SYDVKM. CDR3 length equals 11 residues. This sequence joins TRBV28 and TRBJ1-5; D is uncertain. The clonotype comes from a man younger than 35 in good health and CMV-seropositive. Sequencing used PBMCs. CDR3 DNA: TGTGCCAGCAGTGGACTGAAGCCCCAGCATTTT. Translation gives CASSGLKPQHF. Full variable domain (rest looked up from reference TRBV28 and TRBJ1-5): DVKVTQSSRYLVKRTGEKVFLECVQDMDHENMFWYRQDPGLGLRLIYFSYDVKMKEKGDIPEGYSVSREKKERFSLILESASTNQTSMYLCASSGLKPQHFGDGTRLSIL.